This paragraph covers one TCR beta chain sequence. The antigen is not known. This specimen comes from a study of T cells expressing NK-cell markers. Overall study: Obtained from sorted CD3+CD56+NKG2C+, CD3+CD56+NKG2C- and CD3+CD56-NKG2C+ T cells were the TCR beta repertoires. HCMV seropositivity marked most of the eight sequenced donors; one was seronegative. Study-wide results and limits: The CD3+CD56-NKG2C+ fraction was also led by these clonotypes in a handful of donors.

TCRdb re-called the 5' RACE reads and gives one entry per CDR3 protein, without DNA. The sample has more than 400,000 distinct CDR3 sequences; the top ten hold under 7.5%. Per the germline V gene, CDR1 is SGHRS and CDR2 is YFSETQ. This CDR3 has 15 amino acids. This clonotype was obtained from a woman between 18 and 69 years old in good health. V gene TRBV5-1 combines with J gene TRBJ1-5; without DNA, the TCRdb call of TRBD1 cannot be checked. Material: blood T cells: a sorted CD56 or NKG2C T cell subset, CD4+ or CD8+ T cells, or bulk PBMC T cells (not recorded which). CDR3 sequence: CASSLVAGGNQPQHF.